This passage covers 10 T cell receptor beta chains from one sample sequenced in a study of beta chain features in type 1 diabetes. TCRB transcripts that were expressed got sequenced, as all of the isolated RNA had been reverse transcribed. Assay used: immunoSEQ multiplex PCR; TCRdb lists only in-frame clones, some missing. The table includes about 620,000 clones, about a sixth detected once. The material sequenced was naive CD4+ T cells from blood. These receptors all stem from a man aged 18 to 30 in good health.

This clone was observed a few times. This chain connects TRBV18 to TRBJ1-4; TRBD1 matches at 9 bases. Germline values: CDR1 KGHSH, CDR2 LQKENI. The CDR3 is 14 residues long. V was clipped by 4 bases and J by 7 bases; unmatched bases: 4. The CDR3 spells CASSLRDRVEKLFF. CDR3 in DNA: TGTGCCAGCTCACTCCGGGACAGGGTTGAAAAACTGTTTTTT.

The V gene is TRBV5-4, the J gene TRBJ2-2; a possible D gene is TRBD2 (5 bases). Per germline, CDR1 SGHNT and CDR2 YYREEE (reference sequence). This CDR3 contains 18 residues. V gave up 4 bases and J gave up 2 bases, with 21 bases separating them. In nucleotides, the CDR3 is TGTGCCAGCAGCCCCCCCTCGTGGAGCGAGGGAAACACCGGGGAGCTGTTTTTT. This codes for CASSPPSWSEGNTGELFF.

This clone was seen a few times. This specimen includes other DNA sequences encoding the same CDR3. The CDR3 DNA sequence: TGCGCCAGCAGCTTAGAAGGCTACGAGCAGTACTTC. Translated: CASSLEGYEQYF. The rearrangement links TRBV5-1 to TRBJ2-7; D gene unclear. The V end lost 2 bases, the J end lost 3 bases, and 6 bases lay between the germline ends. The CDR3 consists of 12 residues. The germline gives CDR1 SGHRS, CDR2 YFSETQ.

This chain joins TRBV6-5 and TRBJ1-2, with a tentative D call TRBD1 (6 bases). This CDR3 is 15 amino acids long. Germline V gene data show CDR1 as MNHEY and CDR2 as SVGAGI. The V end was cut by 0 bases, the J end by 3 bases, with 11 bases between. As DNA, the CDR3 is TGTGCCAGCAGTTACTCCGGAGCAGGGGACTATGGCTACACCTTC. Amino acid sequence: CASSYSGAGDYGYTF.

This clone has only a few counts. The genes are TRBV10-3 and TRBJ1-1, with D uncertain. Per the germline V gene, CDR1 is ENHRY and CDR2 is SYGVKD. Deletions cut 4 bases from V and 10 bases from J, with 19 bases between. The CDR3 totals 14 residues. The CDR3 reads CAISAGRLMSGAFF. In DNA, the CDR3 is TGTGCCATCAGTGCCGGCCGCCTGATGTCGGGAGCTTTCTTT.

This rearrangement joins TRBV6-5 to TRBJ1-2; D is ambiguous. The CDR3 contains 16 residues. The germline V gene encodes CDR1 MNHEY and CDR2 SVGAGI. Trimming took off 4 bases at V and 1 base at J, with 16 bases between the two ends. CDR3 sequence (DNA): TGTGCCAGCAGTTCCATGACTAAGCGGTTTAACTATGGCTACACCTTC. This codes for CASSSMTKRFNYGYTF.

This clone was seen more than once but under ten times. The chain couples TRBV18 to TRBJ2-7; TRBD2 matches at 9 bases. J lost 6 bases, V lost 3 bases, and 18 bases had no gene match. The CDR3 is 18 amino acids. The germline V gene has CDR1 KGHSH and CDR2 LQKENI. CDR3 nucleotides: TGTGCCAGCTCACCGTCGGTCCAGCGGGAGGCTCCATTAGGCGAGCAGTACTTC. It translates to CASSPSVQREAPLGEQYF.

This clone showed up just a few times. The chain links TRBV7-2 to TRBJ1-1; 9 bases line up with TRBD1. V dropped 5 bases and J dropped 3; count of bases not matched to a gene: 7. Germline CDR1 SGHTA, CDR2 FQGNSA. The CDR3 length is 15 residues. CDR3: CASSPRTGADTEAFF. As DNA, the CDR3 is TGTGCCAGCAGCCCCAGGACAGGGGCGGACACTGAAGCTTTCTTT.

The chain couples TRBV5-4 to TRBJ2-4; D ambiguous. Trimming left V 2 bases short and J 0 bases short, with 9 bases between. Germline-derived CDR1 and CDR2 are SGHNT and YYREEE (reference sequence). The CDR3 extends over 15 amino acids. The CDR3 is CASSFNGLAKNIQYF. Written as DNA, the CDR3 is TGTGCCAGCAGCTTTAACGGTCTAGCCAAAAACATTCAGTACTTC.

This clone has a handful of counts. The chain links TRBV25-1 to TRBJ2-3; 12 nucleotides line up with TRBD2. The germline CDR1 and CDR2 sequences are MGHDK and SYGVNS. V lost 1 base, J lost 6 bases, and 8 bases stayed unmatched. This CDR3 spans 17 amino acids. CDR3 sequence: CASSEWVLAGGLDTQYF. The CDR3 region has the DNA TGTGCCAGCAGTGAATGGGTACTAGCGGGGGGCTTGGATACGCAGTATTTT.